The 32 T cell receptor beta chains presented below share a single source sample, sequenced in a study of OX40 agonist ivuxolimab in advanced cancers. Assay: immunoSEQ multiplex PCR; the TCRdb copy retains only in-frame clones and omits some. The data contain over 15,000 clones, roughly four fifths of them seen just once; the ten biggest clones take up approximately 72%. This specimen consisted of CD4+ or CD8+ T cells sorted from blood, obtained in a trial of the OX40 agonist ivuxolimab. These receptors were collected from an adult with an advanced solid tumor such as melanoma, head and neck, liver or kidney cancer.

The CDR3 loop is CASSPPGLAGAYNEQFF. CDR3 nucleotides: TGTGCCAGCAGCCCGCCGGGTCTGGCGGGGGCCTACAATGAGCAGTTCTTC. This sequence joins TRBV7-9 and TRBJ2-1; 7 nucleotides agree with TRBD2. J lost 2 bases, V lost 5 bases, and 12 bases had no gene match. This CDR3 comprises 17 residues. The germline gives CDR1 SEHNR, CDR2 FQNEAQ (reference sequence). Variable domain in full (rest from reference TRBV7-9 and TRBJ2-1): DTGVSQNPRHKITKRGQNVTFRCDPISEHNRLYWYRQTLGQGPEFLTYFQNEAQLEKSRLLSDRFSAERPKGSFSTLEIQRTEQGDSAMYLCASSPPGLAGAYNEQFFGPGTRLTVL.

The V and J genes are TRBV10-1 and TRBJ1-1, with 8 bases identical to TRBD1. V was pared by 6 bases and J by 1 base, with 4 bases of the junction left unmatched. The CDR3 spans 14 residues. Germline V lookup: CDR1 WNHNN, CDR2 SYGVQD (reference sequence). The CDR3, as DNA: TGCGCCAGCAGACCCGGGACAGGGAACACTGAAGCTTTCTTT. Protein product: CASRPGTGNTEAFF.

This sequence joins TRBV20-1 and TRBJ2-3, with a tentative D call TRBD2 (6 bases). The CDR3 sequence is 11 residues long. The germline CDR1 and CDR2 sequences are DFQATT and SNEGSKA (reference sequence). In DNA, the CDR3 is TGCAGCACCTGGCGGGGAGATACGCAGTATTTT. It specifies CSTWRGDTQYF.

This chain connects TRBV12-5 to TRBJ1-5, with D possibly matching TRBD1 (5 bases). The CDR3 length is 13 residues. Germline V gene data show CDR1 as LGHNT and CDR2 as FRNRAP. Trimming left V 1 base short and J 4 bases short, with 5 bases between. The CDR3 loop is CASGLEGNQPQHF. CDR3 coding DNA: TGTGCTAGTGGTTTGGAGGGGAATCAGCCCCAGCATTTT.

The V and J genes are TRBV28 and TRBJ2-1; 8 nucleotides line up with TRBD1. After removal of 4 bases from V and 2 bases from J, the junction contained 4 bases not matched to a gene. CDR3 length: 15 amino acids. Germline V gene sequence: CDR1 MDHEN, CDR2 SYDVKM. The CDR3 loop reads CASSSDRGAYNEQFF. CDR3 DNA sequence: TGTGCCAGCAGTTCAGACAGGGGAGCCTACAATGAGCAGTTCTTC.

In DNA, the CDR3 is TGTGCCAGCAGCTTATTCCTTAGCGGGAAGGGCTACGAGCAGTACTTC. Protein: CASSLFLSGKGYEQYF. V usage is TRBV11-2 and J usage is TRBJ2-7; 8 positions agree with TRBD2. Losses at the gene ends were 2 bases for V and 3 bases for J; bases not matched to a gene: 9. Germline CDR1 reads SGHAT; CDR2 reads FQNNGV. This CDR3 is built from 16 residues.

The rearrangement joins TRBV7-2 to TRBJ2-2, with unresolved D. The CDR3 length is 13 residues. V gave up 1 base and J gave up 6 bases, with 6 bases separating them. Germline V gene data show CDR1 as SGHTA and CDR2 as FQGNSA. CDR3 sequence reads: CASSLGFAGELFF. The CDR3 region has the DNA TGTGCCAGCAGCTTAGGATTCGCCGGGGAGCTGTTTTTT.

The genes are TRBV10-3 and TRBJ1-5; TRBD1 is a possible D gene (5 bases). Germline lookup yields CDR1 ENHRY and CDR2 SYGVKD. CDR3 length: 14 residues. V lost 6 bases and J 2 bases, leaving 11 bases between the germline ends. Here the CDR3 DNA reads TGTGCCATCAGCCTAGGGGCGGGCAATCAGCCCCAGCATTTT. Translated: CAISLGAGNQPQHF.

The rearrangement joins TRBV28 to TRBJ1-1, with D possibly TRBD1 on 5 matching bases. CDR3 length equals 16 residues. Trimming pared 5 bases from V and 4 bases from J, leaving 20 bases between. The germline gives CDR1 MDHEN, CDR2 SYDVKM. CDR3 sequence: CASSPPDRGAGTEAFF. CDR3 nucleotide sequence: TGTGCCAGCAGTCCTCCCGATCGCGGGGCCGGCACTGAAGCTTTCTTT.

DNA for the CDR3: TGTGCCAGCAGCGTAGGCGGGATGGAGGCCTACGAGCAGTACTTC. This gives the protein CASSVGGMEAYEQYF. V usage is TRBV9 and J usage is TRBJ2-7; tentative D call: TRBD2 (6 bases). CDR3 size: 15 residues. Germline V gene sequence: CDR1 SGDLS, CDR2 YYNGEE. V was shortened by 0 bases and J by 2 bases, with 12 bases between the two germline ends.

The chain joins TRBV5-6 to TRBJ2-2; weak D call: TRBD1 (6 bases). The CDR3 sequence is 15 residues long. Per the germline V gene, CDR1 is SGHDT and CDR2 is YYEEEE. V was cut by 3 bases and J by 0 bases, with 9 bases left in between. The CDR3 sequence is CASSSRQANTGELFF. The CDR3 DNA follows: TGTGCCAGCAGCTCGCGACAGGCGAACACCGGGGAGCTGTTTTTT. Variable domain in full (rest from reference TRBV5-6 and TRBJ2-2): DAGVTQSPTHLIKTRGQQVTLRCSPKSGHDTVSWYQQALGQGPQFIFQYYEEEERQRGNFPDRFSGHQFPNYSSELNVNALLLGDSALYLCASSSRQANTGELFFGEGSRLTVL.

The rearrangement links TRBV27 to TRBJ2-1; 9 bases line up with TRBD2. J gave up 0 bases and V 3 bases, and 0 bases lay outside the gene matches. Germline lookup yields CDR1 MNHEY and CDR2 SMNVEV (reference sequence). The CDR3 is 15 amino acids. The CDR3 spells CASSLTSGSYNEQFF. CDR3 sequence (DNA): TGTGCCAGCAGTTTGACTAGCGGCTCCTACAATGAGCAGTTCTTC.

V is TRBV7-2 and J is TRBJ2-1; TRBD2 agrees at 7 bases. The V segment lost 5 bases and the J segment 5 bases; nucleotides outside the gene matches: 6. Germline V lookup: CDR1 SGHTA, CDR2 FQGNSA. The CDR3 extends over 14 amino acids. The CDR3 region has the DNA TGTGCCAGCAGCCCCGGACTAGGGGACAATGAGCAGTTCTTC. It translates to CASSPGLGDNEQFF.

The V and J genes are TRBV5-6 and TRBJ1-3; TRBD1 agrees at 9 bases. Germline lookup yields CDR1 SGHDT and CDR2 YYEEEE. V lost 4 bases and J lost 1; bases outside the gene matches: 3. CDR3 length: 15 residues. This CDR3 is CASSQQGASGNTIYF. For the CDR3, the DNA is TGTGCCAGCAGCCAACAGGGGGCATCTGGAAACACCATATATTTT.

This sequence joins TRBV14 and TRBJ2-2; perhaps TRBD2 as D (6 bases). This CDR3 spans 16 amino acids. Germline CDR1 is SGHDN and CDR2 is FVKESK. V shed 1 base and J shed 3 bases, with 12 bases lying between them. The CDR3 sequence: CASSQAFWGDTGELFF. The CDR3 nucleotides are TGTGCCAGCAGCCAAGCGTTTTGGGGGGACACCGGGGAGCTGTTTTTT.

The CDR3 DNA follows: TGTGCCAGTACAGACAGCTACGAGCAGTACTTC. The encoded protein is CASTDSYEQYF. The chain recombines TRBV25-1 with TRBJ2-7, with a tentative D call TRBD1 (5 bases). The CDR3 extends over 11 amino acids. Germline-derived CDR1 and CDR2 are MGHDK and SYGVNS. Trimming removed 9 bases from V and 3 bases from J, with 9 bases in between.

V gene TRBV7-6 combines with J gene TRBJ2-6; D is unclear. Looked up from germline, CDR1 is SGHVS and CDR2 is FNYEAQ. The CDR3 runs 15 residues. V lost 1 base to trimming and J lost 3 bases, with 7 bases between them. The CDR3 protein is CASSLGAHGANVLTF. CDR3 sequence (DNA): TGTGCCAGCAGCTTAGGGGCCCATGGGGCCAACGTCCTGACTTTC.

The V gene is TRBV6-1, the J gene TRBJ1-5; no firm D call. The CDR3 has 14 amino acids. V lost 4 bases to trimming and J lost 3 bases, with 10 bases between them. The germline V gene has CDR1 MNHNS and CDR2 SASEGT. CDR3 DNA sequence: TGTGCCAGCAGTGGGGTAGGGTTCAATCAGCCCCAGCATTTT. Encoded protein: CASSGVGFNQPQHF.

This clone appeared once. The rearrangement links TRBV19 to TRBJ1-1, with 9 bases identical to TRBD1. This CDR3 contains 14 residues. CDR1 is LNHDA and CDR2 is SQIVND in the germline V gene (reference sequence). The V and J ends lost 6 bases and 4 bases, in that order; junction bases with no gene match: 6. In DNA, the CDR3 is TGTGCCAGTAGCACGACAGGGGGGGCCACTGAAGCTTTCTTT. This sequence encodes CASSTTGGATEAFF.

The chain links TRBV28 to TRBJ2-5, with D tentatively TRBD2 (6 bases). This CDR3 contains 14 residues. Germline CDR1 is MDHEN and CDR2 is SYDVKM. V was trimmed by 6 bases and J by 0 bases, leaving 11 bases between them. Written as DNA, the CDR3 is TGTGCCAGCAGGCTGGGACTTAACCAAGAGACCCAGTACTTC. Its protein is CASRLGLNQETQYF.

The chain has TRBV29-1 and TRBJ2-5; D unresolved. The CDR3 has 11 amino acids. Trimming shortened V by 3 bases and J by 5 bases, and 7 bases separated the two germline ends. Germline V CDR1 and CDR2: SQVTM, ANQGSEA. The DNA for the CDR3 is TGCAGCGTTGAGGTGGGGGAGACCCAGTACTTC. Residues: CSVEVGETQYF.

This clone has just one count. CDR3 nucleotide sequence: TGTGCCAGCAGTGAATCTACTCCGGGACTAGCAGGAGGGACCCAGTACTTC. It codes for CASSESTPGLAGGTQYF. The rearrangement joins TRBV2 to TRBJ2-5; the match to TRBD2 covers 9 bases. V lost 2 bases, J lost 7 bases, and 14 bases stayed unmatched. The CDR3 spans 17 residues. The germline V gene encodes CDR1 SNHLY and CDR2 FYNNEI.

The J gene is TRBJ2-3, the V gene TRBV9; tentatively, D is TRBD2 (5 bases). The CDR3 runs 16 residues. V gave up 0 bases and J gave up 1 base, with 12 bases separating them. From germline, CDR1 is SGDLS and CDR2 YYNGEE. CDR3 DNA sequence: TGTGCCAGCAGCGTAGAACCCGGAGGAGGCACAGATACGCAGTATTTT. Translating it yields CASSVEPGGGTDTQYF.

The CDR3 sequence is CASSPSGVYHEQYF. In DNA form, the CDR3 reads TGTGCCAGCAGCCCCTCGGGGGTGTACCACGAGCAGTACTTC. V gene TRBV9 combines with J gene TRBJ2-7, with a tentative D call TRBD2 (6 bases). The V end lost 4 bases, the J end lost 5 bases, and 16 bases lay between the germline ends. The CDR3 has 14 residues. CDR1 and CDR2 from the germline V gene are SGDLS and YYNGEE. Full variable domain (missing parts from reference TRBV9 and TRBJ2-7): DSGVTQTPKHLITATGQRVTLRCSPRSGDLSVYWYQQSLDQGLQFLIQYYNGEERAKGNILERFSAQQFPDLHSELNLSSLELGDSALYFCASSPSGVYHEQYFGPGTRLTVT.

This chain uses TRBV28 with TRBJ1-4, with D perhaps TRBD1 (5 bases). CDR1 and CDR2 from the germline V gene are MDHEN and SYDVKM. CDR3 length: 14 amino acids. V lost 3 bases and J 4 bases, leaving 9 bases between the germline ends. Here the CDR3 DNA reads TGTGCCAGCAGTTTGGACACGGTTAATGAAAAACTGTTTTTT. Translation gives CASSLDTVNEKLFF. Combining the CDR3 with reference TRBV28 and TRBJ1-4 gives the whole variable domain DVKVTQSSRYLVKRTGEKVFLECVQDMDHENMFWYRQDPGLGLRLIYFSYDVKMKEKGDIPEGYSVSREKKERFSLILESASTNQTSMYLCASSLDTVNEKLFFGSGTQLSVL.

The V and J genes are TRBV10-3 and TRBJ2-5; D might be TRBD2 (7 bases). V lost 4 bases and J lost 4, with 25 bases in between. Germline CDR1 reads ENHRY; CDR2 reads SYGVKD. CDR3 length: 18 residues. Here the CDR3 DNA reads TGTGCCATCAGTGTGTCCCTCGGGGGGCAGGGCCCGGCAGAGACCCAGTACTTC. It is translated as CAISVSLGGQGPAETQYF.

The chain combines TRBV30 with TRBJ2-2; D gene uncertain. The V end lost 0 bases, the J end lost 1 base, and 12 bases lay between the germline ends. The CDR3 runs to 16 residues. Germline V gene sequence: CDR1 GTSNPN, CDR2 SVGIG (reference sequence). The CDR3 loop is CAWSVRWKQNTGELFF. The CDR3 DNA reads TGTGCCTGGAGTGTACGGTGGAAACAGAACACCGGGGAGCTGTTTTTT.

The chain combines TRBV9 with TRBJ2-7, with D maybe TRBD1 (6 bases). Between the trimmed V and J ends, which lost 3 bases and 4 bases, there was a span of 11 bases. The CDR3 contains 13 residues. Germline V CDR1 and CDR2: SGDLS, YYNGEE. The CDR3 DNA is TGTGCCAGCAGCGAGGGGGTGGGATACGAGCAGTACTTC. Translated: CASSEGVGYEQYF.

This clone appeared a single time. The V gene is TRBV2, the J gene TRBJ2-1; 8 bases map to TRBD1. V was pared by 8 bases and J by 4 bases, with 7 bases of the junction left unmatched. CDR3 length: 14 amino acids. The germline V gene encodes CDR1 SNHLY and CDR2 FYNNEI. The CDR3 DNA reads as TGTGCCAGCCACGCAGGGGGCTTGTACAATGAGCAGTTCTTC. Its protein product is CASHAGGLYNEQFF.

CDR3 nucleotide sequence: TGTGCCAGCAGCACCCGAGGGGGCAGCGCCGCCTACGAGCAGTACTTC. This codes for CASSTRGGSAAYEQYF. V gene TRBV7-9 combines with J gene TRBJ2-7; TRBD1 aligns across 7 bases. CDR3 size: 16 residues. V shed 5 bases and J 2 bases; nucleotides not matched to a gene: 12. The germline gives CDR1 SEHNR, CDR2 FQNEAQ (reference sequence).

This chain links TRBV9 with TRBJ1-1; D perhaps matches TRBD1 (6 bases). The CDR3 length is 14 residues. V lost 2 bases and J 5 bases, leaving 13 bases between the germline ends. CDR1 and CDR2 from the germline V gene are SGDLS and YYNGEE. DNA for the CDR3: TGTGCCAGCAGCGTTGGGGGCGAGGGGACTGAAGCTTTCTTT. Translation gives CASSVGGEGTEAFF.

The V and J genes are TRBV7-9 and TRBJ2-3, with 8 positions matching TRBD1. The CDR3 totals 15 residues. The J segment lost 1 base and the V segment lost 5 bases, leaving 5 bases of the junction unmatched. Per germline, CDR1 SEHNR and CDR2 FQNEAQ (reference sequence). The CDR3 coding sequence is TGTGCCAGCAGCCAACGACAGGGGCGCACAGATACGCAGTATTTT. It encodes CASSQRQGRTDTQYF.